These 20 T cell receptor beta chains share one sample of origin, sequenced in a study of PD-1 blockade in mismatch repair-deficient tumors. Their antigens are not known. This sample's time point: approximately 10-day in vitro stimulation with candidate neoantigen peptide 4. TCRdb's table, derived via immunoSEQ multiplex PCR, lists solely in-frame clones and lacks some. Of approximately 13,000 clones listed, under 90% are singletons. The sample was cells cultured in vitro, taken from a patient treated with pembrolizumab. The receptors come from an adult with mismatch repair-deficient cancer.

The chain recombines TRBV6-6 with TRBJ2-1; tentative D call: TRBD1 (5 bases). V lost 6 bases and J 8 bases, leaving 8 bases between the germline ends. The CDR3 runs to 11 residues. Looked up from germline, CDR1 is MNHNY and CDR2 is SVGAGI (reference sequence). In DNA form, the CDR3 reads TGTGCCAGCAGGCTAGGGGATGAGCAGTTCTTC. It specifies CASRLGDEQFF.

The chain has TRBV9 and TRBJ2-1; 10 bases line up with TRBD2. The CDR3 extends over 16 amino acids. Trimming at V came to 4 bases and at J to 4 bases, leaving 8 bases not matched to a gene. Germline lookup yields CDR1 SGDLS and CDR2 YYNGEE. The CDR3 here is CASSSSGTSVYNEQFF. CDR3 nucleotides: TGTGCCAGCAGCTCGTCCGGGACTAGCGTTTACAATGAGCAGTTCTTC.

The table lists this clone with a count of one. The J gene is TRBJ1-1, the V gene TRBV10-1, with D uncertain. This CDR3 is 14 amino acids long. Germline CDR1 and CDR2: WNHNN and SYGVQD (reference sequence). Trimming removed 5 bases from V and 6 bases from J, with 16 bases in between. The CDR3 region is CASSRGRSLSEAFF. CDR3 nucleotide sequence: TGCGCCAGCAGTCGAGGGCGTTCTCTTTCTGAAGCTTTCTTT.

The chain has TRBV5-1 and TRBJ1-4, with 7 bases identical to TRBD1. V gave up 0 bases and J gave up 12 bases; unmatched junction bases: 14. The CDR3 runs to 16 residues. The germline gives CDR1 SGHRS, CDR2 YFSETQ. The CDR3 bases are TGCGCCAGCAGCTTGGAACGGACAGGTGCGGGAAGGGAACTGTTTTTT. Amino acids: CASSLERTGAGRELFF.

The gene calls are TRBV5-1 and TRBJ2-7, with unresolved D. Looked up from germline, CDR1 is SGHRS and CDR2 is YFSETQ. The germline V and J ends were trimmed by 1 base and 1 base, with 12 bases remaining between them. CDR3 length: 15 amino acids. The CDR3 DNA is TGCGCCAGCAGCTTGTATCCCGGTTCTTCCTACGAGCAGTACTTC. This translates into CASSLYPGSSYEQYF.

The chain recombines TRBV7-8 with TRBJ1-3; 7 nucleotides agree with TRBD1. The V gene's germline CDR1 is SGHVS and CDR2 FQNEAQ. The junction had 8 bases not matched to a gene; V was cut back by 5 bases and J by 4 bases. There are 15 residues in the CDR3. Here the CDR3 reads CASSGPRTGGNTIYF. The CDR3 DNA follows: TGTGCCAGCAGCGGTCCGCGGACAGGAGGAAACACCATATATTTT.

The V gene is TRBV7-3, the J gene TRBJ1-6; D is unclear. This CDR3 has 13 amino acids. V gave up 4 bases and J gave up 7 bases, with 8 bases separating them. Germline-derived CDR1 and CDR2 are SGHTA and FQGTGA. The CDR3 region has the DNA TGTGCCAGCAGCTCCGTATCAAATTCACCCCTCCACTTT. It yields the protein CASSSVSNSPLHF.

This CDR3 reads CASSLGREDTQYF. The CDR3, as DNA: TGTGCCAGCTCACTTGGACGGGAAGATACGCAGTATTTT. V and J are TRBV18 and TRBJ2-3, with D possibly TRBD2 on 5 matching bases. Trimming cost V 4 bases and J 5 bases, with 10 bases left between them. The CDR3 covers 13 residues. Germline V gives CDR1 KGHSH, CDR2 LQKENI.

The chain carries TRBV6-1 and TRBJ1-1, with 8 bases aligning to TRBD1. The V and J ends lost 4 bases and 3 bases, in that order; junction bases with no gene match: 10. Germline V CDR1 and CDR2: MNHNS, SASEGT. The CDR3 is 16 amino acids. The CDR3 is CASSAAGGGRDTEAFF. For the CDR3, the DNA is TGTGCCAGCAGTGCCGCAGGGGGCGGGCGCGACACTGAAGCTTTCTTT.

V and J are TRBV15 and TRBJ2-7; D uncertain. V was trimmed by 3 bases and J by 2 bases, leaving 5 bases between them. This CDR3 comprises 12 residues. The germline V gene encodes CDR1 LNHNV and CDR2 YYDKDF (reference sequence). CDR3 residues: CATSRVPYEQYF. The CDR3 DNA reads TGTGCCACCAGCAGGGTCCCCTACGAGCAGTACTTC. The full variable domain, in which reference TRBV15 and TRBJ2-7 provide the parts outside the CDR3, is DAMVIQNPRYQVTQFGKPVTLSCSQTLNHNVMYWYQQKSSQAPKLLFHYYDKDFNNEADTPDNFQSRRPNTSFCFLDIRSPGLGDTAMYLCATSRVPYEQYFGPGTRLTVT.

This chain uses TRBV11-1 with TRBJ1-1; TRBD1 matches at 8 bases. From germline, CDR1 is SGHAT and CDR2 FQDESV (reference sequence). The CDR3 runs 14 residues. The J segment lost 2 bases and the V segment lost 4 bases, leaving 3 bases of the junction unmatched. The CDR3 protein is CASSWGQANTEAFF. Here the CDR3 DNA reads TGTGCCAGCAGCTGGGGACAGGCAAACACTGAAGCTTTCTTT.

This clone has just a few counts. This rearrangement joins TRBV29-1 to TRBJ1-2; 7 bases map to TRBD1. V gave up 0 bases and J gave up 8 bases; unmatched junction bases: 12. The length of the CDR3 is 15 residues. From germline, CDR1 is SQVTM and CDR2 ANQGSEA. The CDR3 nucleotides read TGCAGCGTTGAAGATTCGGGGAGGGGGCCCCGCGGCTACACCTTC. The encoded protein is CSVEDSGRGPRGYTF.

The chain joins TRBV28 to TRBJ2-1; tentatively, D is TRBD2 (6 bases). V was clipped by 1 base and J by 9 bases, with 7 bases between them. The CDR3 totals 12 residues. From germline, CDR1 is MDHEN and CDR2 SYDVKM. The CDR3 protein is CASSLLEGEQFF. The CDR3 nucleotides read TGTGCCAGCAGTTTATTGGAGGGTGAGCAGTTCTTC.

This chain uses TRBV7-9 with TRBJ1-2; no clear D gene. CDR3 length: 12 amino acids. Trimming took 5 bases from V and 4 from J, leaving 8 bases between them. CDR1 and CDR2 (germline): SEHNR, FQNEAQ (reference sequence). CDR3 DNA sequence: TGTGCCAGCAGCGGGTCTGCCTATGGCTACACCTTC. It is translated as CASSGSAYGYTF.

This chain uses TRBV7-2 with TRBJ2-7; D ambiguous. CDR1 is SGHTA and CDR2 is FQGNSA in the germline V gene. The CDR3 spans 13 residues. Trimming took 3 bases from V and 7 from J, leaving 13 bases between them. This chain's CDR3 is CASSFPPSREQYF. In nucleotides, the CDR3 is TGTGCCAGCAGCTTTCCCCCCTCTAGGGAGCAGTACTTC.

This chain uses TRBV7-8 with TRBJ1-1, with D tentatively TRBD1 (5 bases). The CDR3 is 15 amino acids. Trimming took 4 bases from V and 0 from J, leaving 12 bases between them. CDR1 SGHVS and CDR2 FQNEAQ come from the germline V gene. The CDR3 reads CASSSRDALNTEAFF. In DNA form, the CDR3 reads TGTGCCAGCAGCTCCCGGGACGCCTTGAACACTGAAGCTTTCTTT.

This clone was observed a single time. The gene calls are TRBV5-6 and TRBJ2-7; D might be TRBD1 or TRBD2, each matching 5 bases. The V and J ends lost 0 bases and 5 bases respectively, with 18 bases between them. Germline values: CDR1 SGHDT, CDR2 YYEEEE. The CDR3 has 16 amino acids. The CDR3 here is CASSLVLRGAPNEQYF. CDR3 in DNA: TGTGCCAGCAGCTTGGTCCTGAGAGGGGCCCCTAACGAGCAGTACTTC. Using reference TRBV5-6 and TRBJ2-7 for the parts outside the CDR3, the full variable domain is DAGVTQSPTHLIKTRGQQVTLRCSPKSGHDTVSWYQQALGQGPQFIFQYYEEEERQRGNFPDRFSGHQFPNYSSELNVNALLLGDSALYLCASSLVLRGAPNEQYFGPGTRLTVT.

The CDR3 is CASSLWSGAGVGDEQFF. CDR3 nucleotides: TGCGCCAGCAGCTTGTGGTCCGGAGCGGGAGTGGGGGATGAGCAGTTCTTC. The J gene is TRBJ2-1, the V gene TRBV5-1; 8 positions match TRBD2. This CDR3 has 17 amino acids. Germline V gene data show CDR1 as SGHRS and CDR2 as YFSETQ. The V segment lost 1 base and the J segment 8 bases; nucleotides outside the gene matches: 14.

This rearrangement joins TRBV9 to TRBJ2-2; D not resolved. The CDR3 contains 14 residues. Germline-derived CDR1 and CDR2 are SGDLS and YYNGEE. Trimming removed 0 bases from V and 6 bases from J, with 9 bases in between. In DNA, the CDR3 is TGTGCCAGCAGCGTAGTAAAGTCCGCCGGGGAGCTGTTTTTT. The encoded protein is CASSVVKSAGELFF.

The V and J genes are TRBV5-6 and TRBJ1-4; 7 nucleotides agree with TRBD1. Per germline, CDR1 SGHDT and CDR2 YYEEEE. The CDR3 is 14 amino acids. V shed 2 bases and J 8 bases; nucleotides not matched to a gene: 6. CDR3 nucleotides: TGTGCCAGCAGCTTAAGGGGGCCAGGAGAAAAACTGTTTTTT. It codes for CASSLRGPGEKLFF.